This entry lists 6 T cell receptor beta chains sequenced from one sample in a study of long-term antiretroviral therapy in people with HIV. It was version v3.0 of the immunoSEQ assay that was run at survey level. Assay: immunoSEQ multiplex PCR; the TCRdb copy retains only in-frame clones and omits some. The sample has fewer than 30,000 clones; over 80% are singletons. Specimen: unsorted PBMCs, collected around 2.8 years after starting antiretroviral therapy. The origin of the receptors is a man aged 30 to 39 with HIV.

The chain combines TRBV5-1 with TRBJ1-6; 7 positions agree with TRBD1. Germline CDR1 SGHRS, CDR2 YFSETQ. V was pared by 4 bases and J by 7 bases, with 8 bases of the junction left unmatched. This CDR3 is built from 15 residues. CDR3 sequence (DNA): TGCGCCAGCAGCCGGGGGGCAGGGGGGAATTCACCCCTCCACTTT. This encodes CASSRGAGGNSPLHF.

The chain joins TRBV9 to TRBJ2-1, with 14 bases that match TRBD2. Germline CDR1 is SGDLS and CDR2 is YYNGEE. With V trimmed by 4 bases and J by 1 base, 4 bases remained unmatched. CDR3 length equals 17 residues. The CDR3 DNA is TGTGCCAGCAGCCCCAGACTAGCGGGGGGGTCCTACAATGAGCAGTTCTTC. Amino acid sequence: CASSPRLAGGSYNEQFF.

The sample holds a few counts of this clone. The chain recombines TRBV15 with TRBJ2-7; D is undetermined. Germline values: CDR1 LNHNV, CDR2 YYDKDF (reference sequence). The CDR3 has 12 residues. Trimming took 3 bases from V and 5 from J, leaving 8 bases between them. CDR3: CATSRGYHEQYF. The DNA of the CDR3 is TGTGCCACCAGCAGGGGCTACCACGAGCAGTACTTC.

This chain links TRBV27 with TRBJ2-1; D ambiguous. Trimming left V 8 bases short and J 11 bases short, with 16 bases between. This CDR3 spans 12 amino acids. Germline V lookup: CDR1 MNHEY, CDR2 SMNVEV (reference sequence). CDR3 sequence reads: CASGYALPQQFF. DNA for the CDR3: TGTGCCAGCGGGTATGCTCTCCCGCAGCAGTTCTTC.

The chain carries TRBV27 and TRBJ1-2; no reliable D call. The CDR3 contains 16 residues. With 2 bases removed from V and 4 bases from J, the gap between germline ends came to 17 bases. Germline-derived CDR1 and CDR2 are MNHEY and SMNVEV (reference sequence). The CDR3 DNA follows: TGTGCCAGCAGTTTAGACCTACAGAGTACGGCCTATGGCTACACCTTC. Translating it yields CASSLDLQSTAYGYTF.

This chain uses TRBV9 with TRBJ2-1, with D perhaps being TRBD1 or TRBD2 (5 bases each). Germline V lookup: CDR1 SGDLS, CDR2 YYNGEE. Trimming took off 3 bases at V and 10 bases at J, with 14 bases between the two ends. This CDR3 spans 13 amino acids. The CDR3: CASSALSWGEQFF. The CDR3 region has the DNA TGTGCCAGCAGCGCCCTTTCCTGGGGGGAGCAGTTCTTC.